A single sample is the source of the 29 T cell receptor beta chains below, sequenced in a study of brain T cells in children with intractable seizures. Sequencing was performed with immunoSEQ multiplex PCR; in TCRdb, only in-frame clones are kept and a portion is missing. The sample includes about 350,000 clones, 93% of them seen just once. Time point given: blood from clinic visit 5 months post-surgery; TSC patient then seizure free. The sample consisted of peripheral blood, taken roughly 5 months after surgery. Every receptor here comes from a boy under three years old with tuberous sclerosis and intractable seizures.

The J gene is TRBJ2-3, the V gene TRBV19; D unclear. Germline V gene data show CDR1 as LNHDA and CDR2 as SQIVND (reference sequence). Trimming cost V 3 bases and J 6 bases, with 4 bases left between them. CDR3 length: 11 amino acids. For the CDR3, the DNA is TGTGCCAGTAGTATCGCTGATACGCAGTATTTT. Its protein is CASSIADTQYF.

The V call is TRBV7-8, the J call TRBJ1-2; the D gene is possibly TRBD1 (6 bases). Deletions cut 3 bases from V and 7 bases from J, with 12 bases between. Germline loops: CDR1 SGHVS, CDR2 FQNEAQ. The length of the CDR3 is 13 residues. DNA of the CDR3: TGTGCCAGCAGCTTCACAGGGAATGGTGGCTACACCTTC. As protein: CASSFTGNGGYTF.

The V gene is TRBV10-3, the J gene TRBJ2-2; 12 nucleotides match TRBD2. The trim removed 4 bases at V and 4 bases at J, leaving 7 bases unmatched. Looked up from germline, CDR1 is ENHRY and CDR2 is SYGVKD. The CDR3 contains 17 residues. For the CDR3, the DNA is TGTGCCATCAGTGCTTCACTAGCGGGAGGAGGCACCGGGGAGCTGTTTTTT. Protein: CAISASLAGGGTGELFF.

This chain uses TRBV3-1 (or the pseudogene TRBV3-2) with TRBJ2-7; TRBD1 might be the D (7 bases). The CDR3 is made up of 16 amino acids. The ends were cut back, 0 bases at V and 2 bases at J, with 14 bases in the middle. Germline loops: CDR1 LGHDT, CDR2 YNNKEL (reference sequence). CDR3 DNA sequence: TGTGCCAGCAGCCAAGACGGAGGGGGCCCCCCCTACGAGCAGTACTTC. It specifies CASSQDGGGPPYEQYF.

The chain couples TRBV2 to TRBJ2-2; D gene uncertain. Trimming removed 1 base at V and 4 bases at J, with 7 bases between. Germline lookup yields CDR1 SNHLY and CDR2 FYNNEI. CDR3 length: 14 amino acids. The CDR3 spells CASSEGQFTGELFF. Written as DNA, the CDR3 is TGTGCCAGCAGTGAAGGGCAGTTCACCGGGGAGCTGTTTTTT.

This sequence joins TRBV21-1 and TRBJ1-1; the table assigns TRBD1, which was not confirmed against the DNA. TRBV21-1 is a pseudogene segment. The CDR3 length is 16 residues. This CDR3 reads CASSKDQGVIGTEAFF. In DNA form, the CDR3 reads TGTGCCAGCAGCAAAGACCAGGGGGTCATAGGAACTGAAGCTTTCTTT.

The chain combines TRBV2 with TRBJ2-3; 9 nucleotides line up with TRBD2. This CDR3 comprises 15 residues. CDR1 and CDR2 (germline): SNHLY, FYNNEI. V trimming: 2 bases; J trimming: 4 bases; junction bases outside the gene matches: 4. CDR3 DNA sequence: TGTGCCAGCAGTGAATCTTCTAGCGGGGCAGATACGCAGTATTTT. Encoded protein: CASSESSSGADTQYF. The whole variable domain, filled in from reference TRBV2 and TRBJ2-3, reads EPEVTQTPSHQVTQMGQEVILRCVPISNHLYFYWYRQILGQKVEFLVSFYNNEISEKSEIFDDQFSVERPDGSNFTLKIRSTKLEDSAMYFCASSESSSGADTQYFGPGTRLTVL.

The chain couples TRBV7-2 to TRBJ1-1; D is unclear. The V gene lost 1 base and the J gene lost 4 bases, with 4 bases spanning the gap. Germline assignment: CDR1 SGHTA and CDR2 FQGNSA. The CDR3 sequence is 12 residues long. The CDR3 DNA reads as TGTGCCAGCAGCTTAGGTACCACTGAAGCTTTCTTT. Residues: CASSLGTTEAFF.

The chain uses TRBV5-1 and TRBJ1-4; D is undetermined. Germline V gene lookup returns CDR1 SGHRS and CDR2 YFSETQ. There are 13 residues in the CDR3. V was clipped by 5 bases and J by 8 bases, with 13 bases between them. CDR3 amino acids: CASSSVRNEKLFF. Here the CDR3 DNA reads TGCGCCAGCAGTTCAGTCAGAAACGAAAAACTGTTTTTT.

This rearrangement joins TRBV13 to TRBJ1-1; D not resolved. V was cut by 1 base and J by 2 bases, with 8 bases left in between. Germline V gene sequence: CDR1 PRHDT, CDR2 FYEKMQ (reference sequence). This CDR3 spans 14 amino acids. The CDR3 DNA follows: TGTGCCAGCAGCTTAGAGTACCGCAACACTGAAGCTTTCTTT. Translated, it gives CASSLEYRNTEAFF.

The chain couples TRBV19 to TRBJ2-3; maybe TRBD2 (5 bases). Germline V gene data show CDR1 as LNHDA and CDR2 as SQIVND (reference sequence). The CDR3 has 14 amino acids. Trimming left V 1 base short and J 4 bases short, with 9 bases between. The CDR3, as DNA: TGTGCCAGTAGTATAGTAGCGAGTTCAGATACGCAGTATTTT. Amino acids: CASSIVASSDTQYF.

V and J are TRBV19 and TRBJ2-3, with 8 nucleotides matching TRBD2. The V segment lost 5 bases and the J segment 1 base; nucleotides outside the gene matches: 5. Germline V gives CDR1 LNHDA, CDR2 SQIVND (reference sequence). The CDR3 sequence is 15 residues long. This CDR3 reads CASSPTAGGTDTQYF. As DNA, the CDR3 is TGTGCCAGTAGTCCGACAGCGGGGGGCACAGATACGCAGTATTTT.

The chain combines TRBV9 with TRBJ2-1; 9 positions agree with TRBD2. Germline CDR1 is SGDLS and CDR2 is YYNGEE. The J segment lost 5 bases and the V segment lost 5 bases, leaving 8 bases of the junction unmatched. This CDR3 has 15 residues. This chain's CDR3 is CASSRGGLADNEQFF. The DNA of the CDR3 is TGTGCCAGCAGTCGGGGGGGACTAGCCGACAATGAGCAGTTCTTC. The variable domain in full, completed from reference TRBV9 and TRBJ2-1, reads DSGVTQTPKHLITATGQRVTLRCSPRSGDLSVYWYQQSLDQGLQFLIQYYNGEERAKGNILERFSAQQFPDLHSELNLSSLELGDSALYFCASSRGGLADNEQFFGPGTRLTVL.

This chain connects TRBV18 to TRBJ2-2, with 7 bases fitting TRBD1. The ends lost 5 bases at V and 4 bases at J; junction bases unmatched: 7. The CDR3 consists of 15 residues. Per germline, CDR1 KGHSH and CDR2 LQKENI. In nucleotides, the CDR3 is TGTGCCAGCTCAGGTTCGGGACAGTTCACCGGGGAGCTGTTTTTT. It translates to CASSGSGQFTGELFF. Together with reference TRBV18 and TRBJ2-2, the CDR3 gives the full variable domain: NAGVMQNPRHLVRRRGQEARLRCSPMKGHSHVYWYRQLPEEGLKFMVYLQKENIIDESGMPKERFSAEFPKEGPSILRIQQVVRGDSAAYFCASSGSGQFTGELFFGEGSRLTVL.

The rearrangement uses TRBV27 and TRBJ2-5; D is perhaps TRBD1 (5 bases). The germline V gene encodes CDR1 MNHEY and CDR2 SMNVEV (reference sequence). This CDR3 is built from 13 residues. The V gene lost 2 bases and the J gene lost 4 bases, with 8 bases spanning the gap. The CDR3 loop reads CASSLDQGETQYF. The CDR3 DNA follows: TGTGCCAGCAGTTTAGACCAGGGAGAGACCCAGTACTTC.

This chain connects TRBV7-9 to TRBJ1-2; 9 bases match TRBD1. The CDR3 loop spans 19 amino acids. Germline V gene lookup returns CDR1 SEHNR and CDR2 FQNEAQ (reference sequence). J was trimmed by 2 bases and V by 0 bases; bases with no gene match: 13. DNA for the CDR3: TGTGCCAGCAGCTTAGCAAGACCCCGCCGGGACAGGGAAAACTATGGCTACACCTTC. It translates to CASSLARPRRDRENYGYTF.

The V call is TRBV7-9, the J call TRBJ2-3; D unclear. Germline V gives CDR1 SEHNR, CDR2 FQNEAQ (reference sequence). V was cut by 3 bases and J by 2 bases, with 6 bases left in between. The CDR3 runs to 13 residues. The CDR3 spells CASSLGFTDTQYF. The CDR3 coding sequence is TGTGCCAGCAGCTTGGGGTTCACAGATACGCAGTATTTT. Based on the CDR3 plus reference TRBV7-9 and TRBJ2-3, the full variable domain is DTGVSQNPRHKITKRGQNVTFRCDPISEHNRLYWYRQTLGQGPEFLTYFQNEAQLEKSRLLSDRFSAERPKGSFSTLEIQRTEQGDSAMYLCASSLGFTDTQYFGPGTRLTVL.

The chain links TRBV12-3 or TRBV12-4 to TRBJ2-5; D is unresolved. The germline V and J ends were trimmed by 5 bases and 9 bases, with 13 bases remaining between them. This CDR3 is 12 amino acids long. This chain's CDR3 is CASSDHSRPQYF. The CDR3 DNA is TGTGCCAGCAGTGACCACTCGCGGCCCCAGTACTTC.

This chain connects TRBV2 to TRBJ1-2; D gene unclear. The CDR3 extends over 14 amino acids. The ends were cut back, 7 bases at V and 0 bases at J, with 12 bases in the middle. Germline CDR1 is SNHLY and CDR2 is FYNNEI. The chain's CDR3 is CASTIPEANYGYTF. For the CDR3, the DNA is TGTGCCAGCACAATCCCGGAAGCTAACTATGGCTACACCTTC.

The chain employs TRBV5-4 and TRBJ2-7; D ambiguous. The V gene's germline CDR1 is SGHNT and CDR2 YYREEE (reference sequence). V lost 5 bases and J 4 bases, leaving 19 bases between the germline ends. This CDR3 is 15 amino acids long. The CDR3 here is CASSTPLTDPYEQYF. CDR3 sequence (DNA): TGTGCCAGCAGTACGCCCCTTACAGACCCTTACGAGCAGTACTTC.

The rearrangement links TRBV9 to TRBJ1-2; D is unresolved. CDR1 is SGDLS and CDR2 is YYNGEE in the germline V gene. The V and J ends lost 2 bases and 7 bases respectively, with 3 bases between them. The CDR3 length is 10 residues. The CDR3 protein is CASSVSGYTF. The CDR3 DNA follows: TGTGCCAGCAGCGTCTCTGGCTACACCTTC.

The chain carries TRBV6-5 and TRBJ2-7; 9 bases match TRBD2. The CDR3 covers 16 residues. Per the germline V gene, CDR1 is MNHEY and CDR2 is SVGAGI. V lost 4 bases, J lost 3 bases, and 10 bases stayed unmatched. The CDR3 DNA reads TGTGCCAGCAGTTCCCCCGTAGCGGGAGTCGGCTACGAGCAGTACTTC. Translation: CASSSPVAGVGYEQYF.

This chain joins TRBV19 and TRBJ1-5; D unclear. The CDR3 totals 15 residues. Germline lookup yields CDR1 LNHDA and CDR2 SQIVND (reference sequence). V was trimmed by 2 bases and J by 6 bases, leaving 14 bases between them. The CDR3 sequence is CASSISPSSSQPQHF. Written as DNA, the CDR3 is TGTGCCAGTAGTATAAGTCCGAGTTCGAGTCAGCCCCAGCATTTT.

The chain recombines TRBV7-3 with TRBJ2-7; D perhaps matches TRBD2 (6 bases). V was trimmed by 1 base and J by 6 bases, leaving 7 bases between them. The CDR3 consists of 12 residues. Germline V CDR1 and CDR2: SGHTA, FQGTGA. The CDR3 is CASSLMGGEQYF. The CDR3 coding sequence is TGTGCCAGCAGCTTAATGGGGGGCGAGCAGTACTTC.

In its sample, this clone was seen a few times. The chain recombines TRBV7-6 with TRBJ2-1, with D possibly being TRBD1 (6 bases). The V gene lost 2 bases and the J gene lost 4 bases, with 15 bases spanning the gap. This CDR3 is built from 16 residues. Germline V gene data show CDR1 as SGHVS and CDR2 as FNYEAQ. The CDR3 is CASSLNRGTSYNEQFF. CDR3 coding DNA: TGTGCCAGCAGCTTAAATAGGGGGACCAGTTACAATGAGCAGTTCTTC.

J is TRBJ2-7 and V is TRBV6-5, with a tentative D call TRBD1 (6 bases). V lost 2 bases, J lost 0 bases, and 8 bases lay in between. Germline V lookup: CDR1 MNHEY, CDR2 SVGAGI. This CDR3 comprises 14 residues. The CDR3 protein is CASSYGQSSYEQYF. DNA of the CDR3: TGTGCCAGCAGTTACGGACAGAGCTCCTACGAGCAGTACTTC.

This chain uses TRBV6-6 with TRBJ1-1, with D maybe TRBD1 (6 bases). The CDR3 has 12 residues. Germline CDR1 reads MNHNY; CDR2 reads SVGAGI (reference sequence). Trimming pared 6 bases from V and 5 bases from J, leaving 10 bases between. The CDR3 DNA follows: TGTGCCAGCAGCGCAGGGGAGACTGAAGCTTTCTTT. Its translation: CASSAGETEAFF.

The V call is TRBV4-1, the J call TRBJ1-5; D gene ambiguous. Deletions cut 2 bases from V and 9 bases from J, with 11 bases between. This CDR3 is built from 13 residues. Germline V gives CDR1 MGHRA, CDR2 YSYEKL. The CDR3 coding sequence is TGCGCCAGCAGCCAAATAATATCTGGGCCCCAGCATTTT. Translating it yields CASSQIISGPQHF.

The V and J genes are TRBV28 and TRBJ1-2; D is unclear. The CDR3 contains 14 residues. V was trimmed by 6 bases and J by 8 bases, leaving 19 bases between them. Germline V gene lookup returns CDR1 MDHEN and CDR2 SYDVKM. The CDR3 DNA follows: TGTGCCAGCAGCCTCCTCCGTCGGTCGTACGGCTACACCTTC. This translates into CASSLLRRSYGYTF.